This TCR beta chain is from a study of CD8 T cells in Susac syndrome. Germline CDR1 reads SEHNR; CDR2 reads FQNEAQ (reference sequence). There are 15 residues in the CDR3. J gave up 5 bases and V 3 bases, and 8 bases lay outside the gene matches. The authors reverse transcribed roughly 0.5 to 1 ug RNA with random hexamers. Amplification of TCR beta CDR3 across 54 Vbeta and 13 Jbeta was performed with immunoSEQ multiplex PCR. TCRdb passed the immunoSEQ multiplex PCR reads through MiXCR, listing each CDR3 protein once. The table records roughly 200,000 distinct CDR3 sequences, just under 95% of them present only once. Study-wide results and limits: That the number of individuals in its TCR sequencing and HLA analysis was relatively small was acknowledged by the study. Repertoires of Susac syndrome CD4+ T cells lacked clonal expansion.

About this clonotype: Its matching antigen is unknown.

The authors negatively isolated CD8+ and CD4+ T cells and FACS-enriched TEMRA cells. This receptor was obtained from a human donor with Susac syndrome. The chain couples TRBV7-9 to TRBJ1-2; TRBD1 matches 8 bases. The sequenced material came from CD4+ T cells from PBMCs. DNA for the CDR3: TGTGCCAGCAGCTTTGGTGTGACAGGGGAATATGGCTACACCTTC. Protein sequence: CASSFGVTGEYGYTF.